Listed here are 8 T cell receptor beta chains from one sample, sequenced in a study of T cell repertoires in cytomegalovirus infection. TCRdb itself ran the reads through MiXCR, one entry per CDR3 protein. Counted here are 200,000 to 300,000 distinct CDR3 sequences, roughly 12% occurring once; the ten biggest clones make up 1.5% to 2%. Sequencing used PBMCs. These TCRs come from a human donor in good health (CMV status not recorded). Some clones in this sample may be carry-over from other donors' samples.

V is TRBV7-2 and J is TRBJ2-3; D may be TRBD2 (6 bases). Deletions cut 5 bases from V and 5 bases from J, with 17 bases between. Germline V gene data show CDR1 as SGHTA and CDR2 as FQGNSA. The CDR3 consists of 15 residues. The CDR3 here is CASSITSFGGDTQYF. CDR3 coding DNA: TGTGCCAGCAGCATTACTAGCTTTGGGGGAGATACGCAGTATTTT.

The J gene is TRBJ2-7, the V gene TRBV28; no definite D call. CDR3 length: 15 residues. CDR1 is MDHEN, CDR2 SYDVKM, per germline. Trimming removed 7 bases from V and 6 bases from J, with 22 bases in between. DNA for the CDR3: TGTGCCAGCACCCTTCTGAGGCCCTATAACTCCGAGCAGTACTTC. Translated: CASTLLRPYNSEQYF.

There are a few counts of this clonotype. The rearrangement joins TRBV18 to TRBJ2-3; 8 bases agree with TRBD1. The CDR3 extends over 15 amino acids. Germline values: CDR1 KGHSH, CDR2 LQKENI. The V segment lost 3 bases and the J segment 6 bases; nucleotides outside the gene matches: 8. CDR3 DNA sequence: TGTGCCAGCTCACCCCAGACAGGGGAATCTGATACGCAGTATTTT. Translating gives CASSPQTGESDTQYF. The full variable domain, its missing parts supplied by reference TRBV18 and TRBJ2-3, is NAGVMQNPRHLVRRRGQEARLRCSPMKGHSHVYWYRQLPEEGLKFMVYLQKENIIDESGMPKERFSAEFPKEGPSILRIQQVVRGDSAAYFCASSPQTGESDTQYFGPGTRLTVL.

V is TRBV18 and J is TRBJ1-4; D possibly corresponds to TRBD1 (6 bases). The germline V gene encodes CDR1 KGHSH and CDR2 LQKENI. This CDR3 is 14 amino acids long. Trimming stripped 3 bases from V and 6 bases from J, with 11 bases between. CDR3 region: CASSPGASDEKLFF. Here the CDR3 DNA reads TGTGCCAGCTCACCGGGGGCATCGGATGAAAAACTGTTTTTT.

This clonotype appeared many times. The V call is TRBV6-2 or TRBV6-3, the J call TRBJ1-4; D remains ambiguous. Germline values: CDR1 MNHEY, CDR2 SVGEGT. This CDR3 has 13 amino acids. V lost 5 bases, J lost 6 bases, and 10 bases lay in between. The CDR3 protein is CASSRTGHEKLFF. The CDR3 DNA sequence: TGTGCCAGCAGTCGCACCGGACATGAAAAACTGTTTTTT.

The sample holds many counts of this clonotype. The chain couples TRBV7-3 to TRBJ2-5, with D perhaps TRBD2 (5 bases). V dropped 2 bases and J dropped 5 bases, with 9 bases sitting between them. Germline CDR1 and CDR2: SGHTA and FQGTGA. The CDR3 totals 13 residues. CDR3 DNA sequence: TGTGCCAGCAGCTTATCTAGCCGCGAGACCCAGTACTTC. Amino acid sequence: CASSLSSRETQYF.

This clonotype was counted many times. The rearrangement joins TRBV7-2 to TRBJ2-2; no clear D gene. The germline V gene has CDR1 SGHTA and CDR2 FQGNSA. Trimming stripped 1 base from V and 4 bases from J, with 13 bases between. This CDR3 has 16 residues. The CDR3 coding sequence is TGTGCCAGCAGCTTAGATGGGGATCGCTCCACCGGGGAGCTGTTTTTT. The encoded protein is CASSLDGDRSTGELFF.

This clonotype was detected many times. The chain is built from TRBV19 and TRBJ2-7; TRBD1 agrees at 8 bases. From germline, CDR1 is LNHDA and CDR2 SQIVND (reference sequence). V was pared by 4 bases and J by 2 bases, with 10 bases of the junction left unmatched. The CDR3 consists of 16 residues. The CDR3 nucleotides are TGTGCCAGTAGTACCCGCCGGGACAGGAGTCCCTACGAGCAGTACTTC. Encoded protein: CASSTRRDRSPYEQYF.